Presented here are 9 T cell receptor beta chains from one specimen sequenced in a study of response to subunit inactivated influenza vaccine. TCRdb used MiXCR to reprocess the RT-PCR reads, holding one entry per CDR3 protein. This table holds over 300,000 distinct CDR3 sequences, 21% found once. Sequencing used PBMCs from blood, obtained approximately 20 months after vaccination. Receptors were obtained from a man aged 50 to 69 who received an inactivated influenza vaccine.

The chain combines TRBV9 with TRBJ2-3, with D uncertain. CDR3 length: 12 amino acids. Between the trimmed V and J ends, which lost 4 bases and 4 bases, there was a span of 7 bases. CDR1 SGDLS and CDR2 YYNGEE come from the germline V gene. CDR3 in amino acids: CASSYMSDTQYF. The CDR3 nucleotides read TGTGCCAGCAGCTACATGTCAGATACGCAGTATTTT.

This clonotype was counted a few times. This sequence joins TRBV4-1 and TRBJ1-5; D is unresolved. Germline assignment: CDR1 MGHRA and CDR2 YSYEKL. The CDR3 runs 18 residues. V was clipped by 0 bases and J by 2 bases, with 17 bases between them. The CDR3 sequence is CASSQDLLTAFRNQPQHF. CDR3 nucleotide sequence: TGCGCCAGCAGCCAAGATCTATTGACGGCCTTTCGCAATCAGCCCCAGCATTTT.

The chain joins TRBV7-2 to TRBJ2-3; the D is unclear. The CDR3 runs 17 residues. Trimming left V 3 bases short and J 3 bases short, with 19 bases between. CDR1 is SGHTA and CDR2 is FQGNSA in the germline V gene. Here the CDR3 reads CASSLYGPLNITDTQYF. The CDR3, as DNA: TGTGCCAGCAGCTTGTATGGACCTTTGAATATAACAGATACGCAGTATTTT.

This clonotype appeared a few times. This chain connects TRBV11-2 to TRBJ2-1; D remains unclear. Deletions cut 2 bases from V and 6 bases from J, with 11 bases between. Germline CDR1 SGHAT, CDR2 FQNNGV. The CDR3 length is 14 residues. The CDR3 loop is CASSLTGRFNEQFF. The DNA of the CDR3 is TGTGCCAGCAGCTTAACTGGGCGGTTCAATGAGCAGTTCTTC.

The chain employs TRBV20-1 and TRBJ2-7; D is undetermined. V lost 2 bases and J lost 3, with 5 bases in between. Germline CDR1 DFQATT, CDR2 SNEGSKA (reference sequence). CDR3 length: 11 residues. This CDR3 reads CSARLGYEQYF. The CDR3 region has the DNA TGCAGTGCTAGATTGGGCTACGAGCAGTACTTC.

V usage is TRBV7-2 and J usage is TRBJ2-5; D perhaps matches TRBD1 (6 bases). The length of the CDR3 is 13 residues. The germline gives CDR1 SGHTA, CDR2 FQGNSA. Trimming took off 5 bases at V and 5 bases at J, with 12 bases between the two ends. CDR3 coding DNA: TGTGCCAGCAGCCCTCAGGGGCGGGAGACCCAGTACTTC. As protein: CASSPQGRETQYF.

This clonotype appeared a few times. V usage is TRBV18 and J usage is TRBJ2-1; TRBD1 agrees at 9 bases. The germline V gene has CDR1 KGHSH and CDR2 LQKENI. The length of the CDR3 is 18 residues. V trimming: 3 bases; J trimming: 5 bases; junction bases outside the gene matches: 14. The CDR3 DNA follows: TGTGCCAGCTCACCGGCCCTCCCGGGACAGGGCGGAAACAATGAGCAGTTCTTC. This encodes CASSPALPGQGGNNEQFF.

This clonotype was detected a few times. This chain uses TRBV10-3 with TRBJ2-1; 8 nucleotides align to TRBD2. This CDR3 region has 16 residues. The V and J ends lost 6 bases and 6 bases, in that order; junction bases with no gene match: 13. Per the germline V gene, CDR1 is ENHRY and CDR2 is SYGVKD. The CDR3 DNA reads TGTGCCATCAGGGTGGTGGGGACTAGGGGTGCCAATGAGCAGTTCTTC. It translates to CAIRVVGTRGANEQFF.

This clonotype showed up many times. The gene calls are TRBV29-1 and TRBJ1-1, with no clear D. The germline V gene has CDR1 SQVTM and CDR2 ANQGSEA. Trimming shortened V by 5 bases and J by 0 bases, and 10 bases separated the two germline ends. CDR3 length: 13 amino acids. The CDR3 DNA follows: TGCAGCGTTAATCAGAGGTTGAACACTGAAGCTTTCTTT. This translates into CSVNQRLNTEAFF.